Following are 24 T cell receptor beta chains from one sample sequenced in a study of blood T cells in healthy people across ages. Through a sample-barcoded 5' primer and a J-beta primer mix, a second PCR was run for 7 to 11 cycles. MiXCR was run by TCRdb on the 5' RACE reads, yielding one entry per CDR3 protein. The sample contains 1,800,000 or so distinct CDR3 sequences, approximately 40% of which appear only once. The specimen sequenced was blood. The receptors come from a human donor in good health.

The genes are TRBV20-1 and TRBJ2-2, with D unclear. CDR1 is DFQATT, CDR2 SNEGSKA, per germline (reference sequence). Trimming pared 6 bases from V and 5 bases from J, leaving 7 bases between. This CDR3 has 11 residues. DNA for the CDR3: TGCAGTGCCGAGGAGACCGGGGAGCTGTTTTTT. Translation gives CSAEETGELFF.

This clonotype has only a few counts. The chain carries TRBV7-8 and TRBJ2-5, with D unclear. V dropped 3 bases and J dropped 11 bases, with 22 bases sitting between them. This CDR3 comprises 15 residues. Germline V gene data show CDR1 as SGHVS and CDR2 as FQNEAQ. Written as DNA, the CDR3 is TGTGCCAGCAGCTTTAATCAGCCATCCCCCGAAGAGCAGTACTTC. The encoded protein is CASSFNQPSPEEQYF. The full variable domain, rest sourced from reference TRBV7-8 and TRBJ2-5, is GAGVSQSPRYKVAKRGQDVALRCDPISGHVSLFWYQQALGQGPEFLTYFQNEAQLDKSGLPSDRFFAERPEGSVSTLKIQRTQQEDSAVYLCASSFNQPSPEEQYFGPGTRLLVL.

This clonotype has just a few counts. The CDR3 region has the DNA TGTGCCATCAAGATTACGGTGGAGAACACTGAAGCTTTCTTT. Its translation is CAIKITVENTEAFF. The chain couples TRBV10-3 to TRBJ1-1; the D is unclear. V dropped 7 bases and J dropped 1 base, with 13 bases sitting between them. Looked up from germline, CDR1 is ENHRY and CDR2 is SYGVKD. The CDR3 is made up of 14 amino acids.

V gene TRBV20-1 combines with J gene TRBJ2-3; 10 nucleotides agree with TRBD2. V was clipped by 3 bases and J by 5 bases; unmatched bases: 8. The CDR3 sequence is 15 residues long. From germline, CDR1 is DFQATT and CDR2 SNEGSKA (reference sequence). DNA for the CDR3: TGCAGTGCTAGTTTTCCAGCGGGGGGGTTAGATACGCAGTATTTT. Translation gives CSASFPAGGLDTQYF.

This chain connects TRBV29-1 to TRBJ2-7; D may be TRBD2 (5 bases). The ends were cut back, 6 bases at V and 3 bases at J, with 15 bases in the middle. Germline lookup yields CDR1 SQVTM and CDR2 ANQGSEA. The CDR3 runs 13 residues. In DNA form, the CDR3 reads TGCAGCGTCGTACCAAAAGGAGGCTACGAGCAGTACTTC. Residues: CSVVPKGGYEQYF.

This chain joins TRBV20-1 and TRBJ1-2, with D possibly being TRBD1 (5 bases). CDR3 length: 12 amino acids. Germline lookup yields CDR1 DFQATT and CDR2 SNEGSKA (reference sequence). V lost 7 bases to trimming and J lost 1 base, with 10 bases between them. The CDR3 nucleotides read TGCAGTGTCGGGGGAGTTAACTATGGCTACACCTTC. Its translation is CSVGGVNYGYTF.

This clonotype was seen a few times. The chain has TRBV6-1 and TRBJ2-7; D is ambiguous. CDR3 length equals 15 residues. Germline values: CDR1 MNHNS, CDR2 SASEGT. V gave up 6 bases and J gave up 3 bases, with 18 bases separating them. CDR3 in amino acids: CASSQTSQVLYEQYF. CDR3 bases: TGTGCCAGCAGCCAAACCAGTCAGGTCCTCTACGAGCAGTACTTC.

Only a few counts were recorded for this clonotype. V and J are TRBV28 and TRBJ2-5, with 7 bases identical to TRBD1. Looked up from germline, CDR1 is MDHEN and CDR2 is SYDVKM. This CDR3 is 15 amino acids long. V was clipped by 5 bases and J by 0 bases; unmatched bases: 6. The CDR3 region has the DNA TGTGCCAGCAGTGAGCTAGGGACAGACCAAGAGACCCAGTACTTC. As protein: CASSELGTDQETQYF.

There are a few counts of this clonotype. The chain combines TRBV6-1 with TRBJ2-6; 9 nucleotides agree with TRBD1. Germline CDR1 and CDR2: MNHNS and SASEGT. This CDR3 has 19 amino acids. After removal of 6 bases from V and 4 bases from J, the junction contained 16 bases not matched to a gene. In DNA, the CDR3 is TGTGCCAGCAGAGAAACAGGGGGCGCTGAGGATGCCGGGGCCAACGTCCTGACTTTC. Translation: CASRETGGAEDAGANVLTF.

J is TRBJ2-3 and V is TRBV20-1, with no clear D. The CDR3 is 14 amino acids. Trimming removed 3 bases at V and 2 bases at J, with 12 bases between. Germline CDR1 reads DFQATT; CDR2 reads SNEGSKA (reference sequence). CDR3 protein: CSASVPPITDTQYF. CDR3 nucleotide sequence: TGCAGTGCTAGCGTTCCACCAATCACAGATACGCAGTATTTT.

The CDR3 coding sequence is TGTGCCAGCAGACTGGGACTAGCTAGTGAGCAGTTCTTC. Protein product: CASRLGLASEQFF. The chain couples TRBV28 to TRBJ2-1, with 9 positions matching TRBD2. V lost 6 bases to trimming and J lost 9 bases; unmatched junction nucleotides: 6. This CDR3 contains 13 residues. Germline values: CDR1 MDHEN, CDR2 SYDVKM.

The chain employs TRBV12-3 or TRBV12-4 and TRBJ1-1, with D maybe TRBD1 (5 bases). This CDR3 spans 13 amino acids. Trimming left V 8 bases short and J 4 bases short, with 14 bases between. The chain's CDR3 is CASFSMGRTEAFF. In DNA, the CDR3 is TGTGCCAGCTTCTCCATGGGACGCACTGAAGCTTTCTTT.

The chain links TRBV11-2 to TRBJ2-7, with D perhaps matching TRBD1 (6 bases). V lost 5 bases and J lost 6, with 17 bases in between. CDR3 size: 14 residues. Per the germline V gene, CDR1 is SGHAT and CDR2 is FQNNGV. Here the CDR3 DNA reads TGTGCCAGCAGCCTGCGGACAGCTGCCGGCGAGCAGTACTTC. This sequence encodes CASSLRTAAGEQYF.

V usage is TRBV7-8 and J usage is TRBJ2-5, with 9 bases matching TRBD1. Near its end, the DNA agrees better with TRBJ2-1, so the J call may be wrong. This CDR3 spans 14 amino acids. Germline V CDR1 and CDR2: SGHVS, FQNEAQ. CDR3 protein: CASSDRGWQETQFF. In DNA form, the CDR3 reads TGTGCCAGCAGTGACAGGGGGTGGCAAGAGACCCAGTTCTTC.

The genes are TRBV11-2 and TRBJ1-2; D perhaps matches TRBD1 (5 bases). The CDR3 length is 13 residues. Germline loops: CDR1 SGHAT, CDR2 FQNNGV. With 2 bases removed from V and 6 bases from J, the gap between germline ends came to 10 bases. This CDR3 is CASSLRDGDGYTF. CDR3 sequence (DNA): TGTGCCAGCAGCTTAAGGGACGGAGATGGCTACACCTTC.

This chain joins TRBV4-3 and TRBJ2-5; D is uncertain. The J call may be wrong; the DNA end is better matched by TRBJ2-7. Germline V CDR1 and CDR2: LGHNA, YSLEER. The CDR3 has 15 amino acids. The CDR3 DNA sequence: TGCGCCAGCAGCCAAGATCTCGAGCGCCTCTACGAGCAGTACTTC. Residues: CASSQDLERLYEQYF.

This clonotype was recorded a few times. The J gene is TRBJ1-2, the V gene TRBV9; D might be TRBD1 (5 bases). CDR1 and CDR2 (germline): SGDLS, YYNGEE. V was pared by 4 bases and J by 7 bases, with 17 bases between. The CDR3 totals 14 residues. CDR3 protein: CASSSLRRDFGYTF. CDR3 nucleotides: TGTGCCAGCAGCTCCCTTAGGAGGGACTTTGGCTACACCTTC.

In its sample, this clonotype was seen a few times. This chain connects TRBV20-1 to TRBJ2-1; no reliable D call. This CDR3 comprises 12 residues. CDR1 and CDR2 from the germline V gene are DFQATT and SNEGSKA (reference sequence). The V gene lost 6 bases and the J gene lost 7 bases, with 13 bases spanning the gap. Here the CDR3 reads CSAQLAGNEQFF. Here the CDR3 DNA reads TGCAGTGCACAGTTAGCCGGGAATGAGCAGTTCTTC.

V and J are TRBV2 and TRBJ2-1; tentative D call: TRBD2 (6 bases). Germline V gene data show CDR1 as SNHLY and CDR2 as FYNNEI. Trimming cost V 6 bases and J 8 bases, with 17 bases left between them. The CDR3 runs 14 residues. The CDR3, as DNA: TGTGCCAGCAGGCCCGGGCGGGAAGGATATGAGCAGTTCTTC. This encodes CASRPGREGYEQFF.

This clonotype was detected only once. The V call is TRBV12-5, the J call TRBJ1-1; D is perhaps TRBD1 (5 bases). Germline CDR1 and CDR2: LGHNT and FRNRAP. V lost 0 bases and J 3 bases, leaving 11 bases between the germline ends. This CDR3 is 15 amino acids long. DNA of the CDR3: TGTGCTAGTGGTTTGGTTCGATGGGGGGACACTGAAGCTTTCTTT. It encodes CASGLVRWGDTEAFF.

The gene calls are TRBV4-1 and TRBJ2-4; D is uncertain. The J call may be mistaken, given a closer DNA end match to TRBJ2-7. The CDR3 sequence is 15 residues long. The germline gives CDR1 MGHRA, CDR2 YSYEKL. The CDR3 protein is CASSERHLTSYEQYF. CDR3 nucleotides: TGCGCCAGCAGCGAAAGACACCTAACTTCCTACGAGCAGTACTTC.

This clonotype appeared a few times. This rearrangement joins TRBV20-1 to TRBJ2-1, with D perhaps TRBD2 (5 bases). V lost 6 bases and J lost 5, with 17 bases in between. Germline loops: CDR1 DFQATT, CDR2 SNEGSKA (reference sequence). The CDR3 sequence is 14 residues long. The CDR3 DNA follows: TGCAGTGCCCTAGGGTCAGAGGGCCACAATGAGCAGTTCTTC. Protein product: CSALGSEGHNEQFF.

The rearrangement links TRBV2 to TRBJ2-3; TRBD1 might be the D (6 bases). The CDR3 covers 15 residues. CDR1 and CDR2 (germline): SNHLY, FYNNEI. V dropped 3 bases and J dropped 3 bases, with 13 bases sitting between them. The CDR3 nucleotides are TGTGCCAGCAGTGACATGGGGGCTAGGACAGATACGCAGTATTTT. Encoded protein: CASSDMGARTDTQYF.

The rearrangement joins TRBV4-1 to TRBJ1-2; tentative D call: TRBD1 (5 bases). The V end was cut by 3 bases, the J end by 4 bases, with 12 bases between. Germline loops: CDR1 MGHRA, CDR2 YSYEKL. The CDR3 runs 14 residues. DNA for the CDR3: TGCGCCAGCAGCCACGTCAGGGATGGCTATGGCTACACCTTC. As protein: CASSHVRDGYGYTF.